Reported below is one T cell receptor beta chain. Both 60 Vbeta primers and 13 Jbeta primers went into the PCR. This table comes from immunoSEQ multiplex PCR, and its TCRdb copy is limited to in-frame clones, with some not included. This table holds 160,000 or so clones, 65% to 85% found once. The CDR3 runs to 13 residues. Trimming removed 1 base at V and 7 bases at J, with 8 bases between. Germline loops: CDR1 SGHTA, CDR2 FQGNSA. This sample was taken from a study of cytomegalovirus exposure and HLA in healthy donors. Study information: A prior study identified 117 million unique TCR beta sequences from 200 million or so T cells.

The rearrangement joins TRBV7-2 to TRBJ1-5; TRBD1 is a possible D gene (5 bases). The receptor was derived from a man in his sixties in good health and CMV-seronegative. The source material was PBMCs. The CDR3 loop is CASSLGDRQPQHF. The CDR3 coding sequence is TGTGCCAGCAGCTTAGGCGACAGACAGCCCCAGCATTTT.